This T cell receptor beta chain was documented in a study of identical twins. The V end lost 5 bases, the J end lost 0 bases, and 11 bases lay between the germline ends. The CDR3 spans 15 residues. Germline CDR1 is SSHAT and CDR2 is FNYEAQ (reference sequence). This clonotype was picked up a small number of times. Antigen: not known. Overall study results and limits: Twin-shared out-of-frame alpha sequences showed excess low generation probability.

MiXCR was run by TCRdb on the 5' RACE reads, yielding one entry per CDR3 protein. Of 510,000 or so distinct CDR3 sequences listed, roughly 15% are singletons. The sample was also reused in another study, on yellow fever vaccine responses in identical twins. That work adds: Twins showed a vaccine T cell response that reportedly seemed partly convergent, partly personalized.

This TCR came from a woman under 30 in good health. The chain uses TRBV7-7 and TRBJ2-1; D unclear. Sequencing input: CD4+ T cells sorted from blood. The CDR3 sequence is CASSPGPASYNEQFF. For the CDR3, the DNA is TGTGCCAGCAGCCCAGGACCGGCCTCCTACAATGAGCAGTTCTTC.